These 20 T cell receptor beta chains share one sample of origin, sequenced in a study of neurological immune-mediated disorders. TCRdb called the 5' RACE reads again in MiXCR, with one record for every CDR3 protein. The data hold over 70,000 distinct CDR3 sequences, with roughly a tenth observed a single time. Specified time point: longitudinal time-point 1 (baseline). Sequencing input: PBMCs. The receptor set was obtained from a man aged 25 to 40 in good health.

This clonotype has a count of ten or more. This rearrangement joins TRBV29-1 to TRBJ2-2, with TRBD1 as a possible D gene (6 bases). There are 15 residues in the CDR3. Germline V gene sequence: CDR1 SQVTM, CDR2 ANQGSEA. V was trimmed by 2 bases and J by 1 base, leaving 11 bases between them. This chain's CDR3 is CSVESGQRNTGELFF. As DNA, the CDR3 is TGCAGCGTTGAATCAGGACAGAGGAACACCGGGGAGCTGTTTTTT.

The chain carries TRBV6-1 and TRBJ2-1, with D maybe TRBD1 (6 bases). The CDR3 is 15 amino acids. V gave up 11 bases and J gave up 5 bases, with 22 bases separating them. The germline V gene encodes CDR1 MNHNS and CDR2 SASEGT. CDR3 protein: CAVTPGAGAHNEQFF. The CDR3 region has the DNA TGTGCCGTTACCCCCGGGGCAGGGGCCCACAATGAGCAGTTCTTC.

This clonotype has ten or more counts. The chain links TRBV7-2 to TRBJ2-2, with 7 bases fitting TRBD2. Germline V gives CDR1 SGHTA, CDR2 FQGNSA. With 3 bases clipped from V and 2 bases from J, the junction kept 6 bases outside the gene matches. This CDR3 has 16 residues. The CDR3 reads CASSFRPGLNTGELFF. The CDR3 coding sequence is TGTGCCAGCAGCTTCAGACCGGGACTAAACACCGGGGAGCTGTTTTTT.

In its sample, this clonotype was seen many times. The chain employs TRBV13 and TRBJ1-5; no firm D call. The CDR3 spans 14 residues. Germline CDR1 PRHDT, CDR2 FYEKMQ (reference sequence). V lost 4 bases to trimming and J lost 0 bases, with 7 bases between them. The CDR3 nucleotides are TGTGCCAGCAGCTCTGGAGGTAGCAATCAGCCCCAGCATTTT. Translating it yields CASSSGGSNQPQHF.

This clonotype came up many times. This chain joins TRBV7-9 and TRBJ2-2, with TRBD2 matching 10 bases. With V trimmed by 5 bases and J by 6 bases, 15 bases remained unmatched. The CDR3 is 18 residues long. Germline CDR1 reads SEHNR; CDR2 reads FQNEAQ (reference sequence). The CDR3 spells CASSLPNLAGAPPGELFF. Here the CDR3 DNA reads TGTGCCAGCAGCCTACCCAACCTAGCGGGAGCACCGCCCGGGGAGCTGTTTTTT.

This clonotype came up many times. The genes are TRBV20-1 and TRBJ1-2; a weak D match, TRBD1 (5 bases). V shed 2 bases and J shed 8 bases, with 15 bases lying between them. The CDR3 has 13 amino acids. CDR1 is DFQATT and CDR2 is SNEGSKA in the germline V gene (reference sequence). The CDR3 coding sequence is TGCAGTGCTAGAAACGTGGGGGAAGAAGGCTACACCTTC. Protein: CSARNVGEEGYTF.

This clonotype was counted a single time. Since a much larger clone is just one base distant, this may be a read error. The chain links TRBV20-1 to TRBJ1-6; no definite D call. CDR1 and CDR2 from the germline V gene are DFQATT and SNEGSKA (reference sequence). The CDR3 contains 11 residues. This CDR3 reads CSAAGGSHLHF. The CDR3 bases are TGCAGTGCAGCAGGAGGTTCACACCTCCACTTT.

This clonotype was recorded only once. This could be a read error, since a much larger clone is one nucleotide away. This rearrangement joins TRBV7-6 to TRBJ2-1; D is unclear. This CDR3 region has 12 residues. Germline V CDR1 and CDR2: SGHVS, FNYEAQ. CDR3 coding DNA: TGTGCCAGCAGATTAGCCTACAATGAGCAGTTCTTC. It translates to CASRLAYNEQFF.

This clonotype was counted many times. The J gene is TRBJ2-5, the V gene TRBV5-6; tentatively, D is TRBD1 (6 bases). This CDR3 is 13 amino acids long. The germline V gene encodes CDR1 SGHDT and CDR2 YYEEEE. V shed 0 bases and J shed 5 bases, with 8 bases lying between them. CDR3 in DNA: TGTGCCAGCAGCTTGGCAGGGGCTGAGACCCAGTACTTC. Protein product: CASSLAGAETQYF.

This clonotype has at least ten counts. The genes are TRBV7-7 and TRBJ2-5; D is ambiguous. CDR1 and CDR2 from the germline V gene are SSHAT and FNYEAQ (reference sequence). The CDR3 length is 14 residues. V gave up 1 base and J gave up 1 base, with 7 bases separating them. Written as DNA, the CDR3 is TGTGCCAGCAGCTTAGAGGGAATCCAAGAGACCCAGTACTTC. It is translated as CASSLEGIQETQYF.

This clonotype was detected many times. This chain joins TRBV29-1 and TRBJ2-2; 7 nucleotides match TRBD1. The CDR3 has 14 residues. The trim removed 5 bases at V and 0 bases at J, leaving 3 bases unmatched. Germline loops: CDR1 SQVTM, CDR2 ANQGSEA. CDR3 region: CSVLRGTNTGELFF. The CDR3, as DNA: TGCAGCGTTCTCAGGGGGACGAACACCGGGGAGCTGTTTTTT.

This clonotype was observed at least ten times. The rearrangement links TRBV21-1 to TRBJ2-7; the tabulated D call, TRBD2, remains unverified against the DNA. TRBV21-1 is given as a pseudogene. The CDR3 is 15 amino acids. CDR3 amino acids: CASSTRTVGGYEQYF. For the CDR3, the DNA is TGTGCCAGCAGCACCCGGACAGTGGGAGGGTACGAGCAGTACTTC.

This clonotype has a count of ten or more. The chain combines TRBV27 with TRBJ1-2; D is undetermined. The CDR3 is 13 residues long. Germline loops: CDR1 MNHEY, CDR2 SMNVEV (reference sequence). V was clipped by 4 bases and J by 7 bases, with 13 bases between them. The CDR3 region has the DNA TGTGCCAGCAGTTGGGGTCCGACCGCTGGCTACACCTTC. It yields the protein CASSWGPTAGYTF.

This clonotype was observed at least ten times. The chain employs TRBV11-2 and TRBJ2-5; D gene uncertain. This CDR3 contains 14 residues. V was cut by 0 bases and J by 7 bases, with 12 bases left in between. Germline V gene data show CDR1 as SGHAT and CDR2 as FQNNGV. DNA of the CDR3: TGTGCCAGCAGCTTAGAAGCCTACACCGGGACCCAGTACTTC. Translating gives CASSLEAYTGTQYF. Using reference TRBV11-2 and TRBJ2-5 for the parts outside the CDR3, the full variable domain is EAGVAQSPRYKIIEKRQSVAFWCNPISGHATLYWYQQILGQGPKLLIQFQNNGVVDDSQLPKDRFSAERLKGVDSTLKIQPAKLEDSAVYLCASSLEAYTGTQYFGPGTRLLVL.

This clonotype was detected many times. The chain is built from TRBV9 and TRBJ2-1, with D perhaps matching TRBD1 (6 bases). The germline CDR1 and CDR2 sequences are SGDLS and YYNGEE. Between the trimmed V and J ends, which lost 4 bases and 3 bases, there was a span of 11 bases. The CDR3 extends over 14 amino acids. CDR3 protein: CASSITGNYNEQFF. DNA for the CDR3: TGTGCCAGCAGCATTACAGGGAACTACAATGAGCAGTTCTTC.

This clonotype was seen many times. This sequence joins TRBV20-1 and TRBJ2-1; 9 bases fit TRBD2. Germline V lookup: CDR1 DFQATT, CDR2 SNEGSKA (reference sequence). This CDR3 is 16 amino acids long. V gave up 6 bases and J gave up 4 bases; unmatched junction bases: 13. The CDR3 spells CSARGVAGVPYNEQFF. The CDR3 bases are TGCAGTGCCCGAGGGGTAGCGGGAGTTCCATACAATGAGCAGTTCTTC.

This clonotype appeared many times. The CDR3 loop reads CSALLLAGGTLEYF. The CDR3 nucleotides are TGCAGTGCCCTGCTTCTTGCGGGAGGTACTTTAGAGTACTTC. The chain employs TRBV20-1 and TRBJ2-5; TRBD2 aligns across 8 bases. The V gene's germline CDR1 is DFQATT and CDR2 SNEGSKA (reference sequence). Unmatched junction bases numbered 18, after V lost 6 bases and J lost 12 bases. CDR3 length: 14 amino acids.

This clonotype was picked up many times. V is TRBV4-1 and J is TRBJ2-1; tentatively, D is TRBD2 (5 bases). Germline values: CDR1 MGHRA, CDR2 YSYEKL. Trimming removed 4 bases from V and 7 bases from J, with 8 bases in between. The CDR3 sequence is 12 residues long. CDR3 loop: CASSRTGNEQFF. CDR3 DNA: TGCGCCAGCAGCCGGACGGGAAATGAGCAGTTCTTC.

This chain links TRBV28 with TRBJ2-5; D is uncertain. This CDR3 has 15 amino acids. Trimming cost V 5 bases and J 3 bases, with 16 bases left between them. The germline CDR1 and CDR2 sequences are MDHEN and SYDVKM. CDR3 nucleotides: TGTGCCAGCAGTAAGGCCGGGTACAGAAAAGAGACCCAGTACTTC. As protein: CASSKAGYRKETQYF.

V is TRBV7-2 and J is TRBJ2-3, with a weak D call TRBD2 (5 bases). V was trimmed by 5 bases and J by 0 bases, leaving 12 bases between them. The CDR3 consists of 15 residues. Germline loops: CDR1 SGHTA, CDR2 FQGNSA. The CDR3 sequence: CASSDPSSSTDTQYF. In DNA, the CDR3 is TGTGCCAGCAGCGATCCTAGCTCGAGCACAGATACGCAGTATTTT.